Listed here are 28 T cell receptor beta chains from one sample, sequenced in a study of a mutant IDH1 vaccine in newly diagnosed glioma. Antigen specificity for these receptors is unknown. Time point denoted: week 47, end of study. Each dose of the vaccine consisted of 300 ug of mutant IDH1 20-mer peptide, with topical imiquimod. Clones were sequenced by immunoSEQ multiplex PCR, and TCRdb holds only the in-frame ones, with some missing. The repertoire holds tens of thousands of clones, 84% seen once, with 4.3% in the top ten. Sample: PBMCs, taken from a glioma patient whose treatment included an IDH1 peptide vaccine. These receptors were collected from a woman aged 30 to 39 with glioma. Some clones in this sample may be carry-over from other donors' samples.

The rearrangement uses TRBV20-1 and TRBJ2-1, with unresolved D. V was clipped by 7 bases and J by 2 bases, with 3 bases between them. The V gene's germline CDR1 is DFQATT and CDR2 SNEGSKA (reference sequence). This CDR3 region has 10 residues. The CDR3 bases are TGCAGTGTGACCTACAATGAGCAGTTCTTC. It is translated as CSVTYNEQFF.

The CDR3 region has the DNA TGTGCCAGCAGCACTGGTCCGGGCCCGGGAAACACCATATATTTT. As protein: CASSTGPGPGNTIYF. The chain is built from TRBV7-8 and TRBJ1-3; D gene ambiguous. Trimming left V 5 bases short and J 4 bases short, with 15 bases between. Per germline, CDR1 SGHVS and CDR2 FQNEAQ. There are 15 residues in the CDR3.

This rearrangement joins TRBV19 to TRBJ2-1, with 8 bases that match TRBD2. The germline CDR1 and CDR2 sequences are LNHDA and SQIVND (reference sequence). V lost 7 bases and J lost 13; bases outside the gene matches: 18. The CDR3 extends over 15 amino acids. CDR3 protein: CASTPTGGGGGFQFF. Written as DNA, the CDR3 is TGTGCCAGTACTCCTACCGGGGGGGGAGGAGGCTTCCAGTTCTTC.

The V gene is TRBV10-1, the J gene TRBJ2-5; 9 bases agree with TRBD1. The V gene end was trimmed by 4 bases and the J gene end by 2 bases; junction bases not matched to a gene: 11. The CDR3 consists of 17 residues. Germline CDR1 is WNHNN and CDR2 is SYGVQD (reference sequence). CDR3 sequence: CASSAGGQGTRQETQYF. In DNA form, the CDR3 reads TGCGCCAGCAGTGCCGGGGGACAGGGAACGAGGCAAGAGACCCAGTACTTC.

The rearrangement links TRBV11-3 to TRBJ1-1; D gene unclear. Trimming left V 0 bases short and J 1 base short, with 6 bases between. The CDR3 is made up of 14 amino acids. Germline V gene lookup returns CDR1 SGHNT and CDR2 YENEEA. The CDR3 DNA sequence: TGTGCCAGCAGCTTAGAAACTCGGAACACTGAAGCTTTCTTT. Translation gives CASSLETRNTEAFF. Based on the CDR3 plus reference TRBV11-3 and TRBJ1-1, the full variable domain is EAGVVQSPRYKIIEKKQPVAFWCNPISGHNTLYWYLQNLGQGPELLIRYENEEAVDDSQLPKDRFSAERLKGVDSTLKIQPAELGDSAVYLCASSLETRNTEAFFGQGTRLTVV.

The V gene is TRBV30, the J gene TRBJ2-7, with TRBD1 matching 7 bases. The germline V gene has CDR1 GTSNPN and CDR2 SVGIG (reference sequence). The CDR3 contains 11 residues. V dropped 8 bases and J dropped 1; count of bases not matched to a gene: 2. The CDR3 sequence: CAGQVSYEQYF. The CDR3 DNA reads TGTGCCGGACAGGTTTCCTACGAGCAGTACTTC.

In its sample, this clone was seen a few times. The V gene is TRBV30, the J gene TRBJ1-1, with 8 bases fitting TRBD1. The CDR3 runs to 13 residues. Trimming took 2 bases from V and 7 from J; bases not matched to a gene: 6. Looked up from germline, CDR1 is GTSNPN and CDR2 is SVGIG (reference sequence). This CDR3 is CAWSSDRVFEAFF. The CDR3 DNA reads TGTGCCTGGAGTTCGGACAGGGTGTTTGAAGCTTTCTTT.

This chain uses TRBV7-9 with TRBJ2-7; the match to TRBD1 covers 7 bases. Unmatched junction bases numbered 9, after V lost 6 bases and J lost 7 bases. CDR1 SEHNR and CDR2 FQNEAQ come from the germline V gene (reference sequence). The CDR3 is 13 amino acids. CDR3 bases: TGTGCCAGCAGTTTCCGGACAGGTTGGGAGCAGTACTTC. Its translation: CASSFRTGWEQYF.

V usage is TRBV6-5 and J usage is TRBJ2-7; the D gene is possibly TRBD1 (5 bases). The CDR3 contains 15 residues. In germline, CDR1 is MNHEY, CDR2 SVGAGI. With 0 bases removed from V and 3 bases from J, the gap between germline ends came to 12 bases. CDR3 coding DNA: TGTGCCAGCAGTTACTCGATAGCCCAGGGCTACGAGCAGTACTTC. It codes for CASSYSIAQGYEQYF.

DNA of the CDR3: TGTGCCAGTACCAAGGAAAAAGGGAGGTTTGGCTACACCTTC. Residues: CASTKEKGRFGYTF. The rearrangement links TRBV6-1 to TRBJ1-2; no clear D gene. The CDR3 has 14 amino acids. V was shortened by 9 bases and J by 7 bases, with 21 bases between the two germline ends. CDR1 is MNHNS and CDR2 is SASEGT in the germline V gene.

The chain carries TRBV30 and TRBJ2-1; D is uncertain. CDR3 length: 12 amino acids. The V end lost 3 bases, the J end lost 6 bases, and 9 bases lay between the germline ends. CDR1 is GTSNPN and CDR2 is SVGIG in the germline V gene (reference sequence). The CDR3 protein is CAWSPPSNEQFF. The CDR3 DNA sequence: TGTGCCTGGAGCCCCCCATCCAATGAGCAGTTCTTC.

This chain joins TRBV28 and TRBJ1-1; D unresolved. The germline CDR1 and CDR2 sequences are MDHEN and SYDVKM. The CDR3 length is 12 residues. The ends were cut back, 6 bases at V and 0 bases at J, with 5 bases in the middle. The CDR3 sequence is CASRWMNTEAFF. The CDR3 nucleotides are TGTGCCAGCAGGTGGATGAACACTGAAGCTTTCTTT.

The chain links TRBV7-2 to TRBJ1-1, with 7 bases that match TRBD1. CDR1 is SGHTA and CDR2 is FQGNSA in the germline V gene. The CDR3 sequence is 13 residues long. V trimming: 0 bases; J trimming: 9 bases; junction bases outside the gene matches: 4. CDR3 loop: CASSLARDRQAFF. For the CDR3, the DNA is TGTGCCAGCAGCTTAGCGCGGGACAGACAAGCTTTCTTT.

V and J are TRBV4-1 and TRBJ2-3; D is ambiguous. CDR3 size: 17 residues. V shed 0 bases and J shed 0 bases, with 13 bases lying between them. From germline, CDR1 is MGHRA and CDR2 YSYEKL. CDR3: CASSQEGSARSTDTQYF. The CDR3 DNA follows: TGCGCCAGCAGCCAAGAAGGGTCGGCCCGTAGCACAGATACGCAGTATTTT.

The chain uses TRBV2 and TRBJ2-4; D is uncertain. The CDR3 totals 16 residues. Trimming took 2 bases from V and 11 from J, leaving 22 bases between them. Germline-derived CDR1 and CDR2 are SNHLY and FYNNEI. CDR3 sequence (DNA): TGTGCCAGCAGTGAATCACTGGGAAACCGGCTCACCCTTCAGTACTTC. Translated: CASSESLGNRLTLQYF.

CDR3 protein: CASSLERGGTEAFF. For the CDR3, the DNA is TGTGCCAGCAGCTTAGAGAGGGGAGGGACTGAAGCTTTCTTT. The chain combines TRBV13 with TRBJ1-1; weak D call: TRBD1 (5 bases). This CDR3 region has 14 residues. V was cut by 1 base and J by 5 bases, with 11 bases left in between. Looked up from germline, CDR1 is PRHDT and CDR2 is FYEKMQ (reference sequence).

CDR3 in DNA: TGCGCCAGCAGCTTGGAGGAGGGGGACATTCAGTACTTC. Translating gives CASSLEEGDIQYF. The genes are TRBV5-1 and TRBJ2-4; D could derive from TRBD1 or TRBD2 (6 bases each). V lost 0 bases to trimming and J lost 8 bases, with 9 bases between them. The CDR3 extends over 13 amino acids. The germline gives CDR1 SGHRS, CDR2 YFSETQ.

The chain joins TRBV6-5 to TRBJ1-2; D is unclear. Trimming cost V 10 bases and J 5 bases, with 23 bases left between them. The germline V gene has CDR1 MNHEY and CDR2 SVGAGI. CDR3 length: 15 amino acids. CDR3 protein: CATLDSGGDAYGYTF. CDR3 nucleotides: TGTGCCACCCTAGACTCCGGCGGGGATGCGTATGGCTACACCTTC.

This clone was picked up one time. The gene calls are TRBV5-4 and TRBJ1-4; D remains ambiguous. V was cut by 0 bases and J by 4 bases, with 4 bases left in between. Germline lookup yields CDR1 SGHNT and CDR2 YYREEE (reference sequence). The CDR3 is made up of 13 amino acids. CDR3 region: CASSLGLNEKLFF. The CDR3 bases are TGTGCCAGCAGCTTGGGACTTAATGAAAAACTGTTTTTT.

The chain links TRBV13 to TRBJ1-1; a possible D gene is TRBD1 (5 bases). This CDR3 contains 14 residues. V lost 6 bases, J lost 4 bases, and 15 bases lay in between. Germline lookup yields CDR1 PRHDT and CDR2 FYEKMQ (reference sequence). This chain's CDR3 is CASRPTGGSTEAFF. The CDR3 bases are TGTGCCAGCAGACCGACCGGGGGGTCCACTGAAGCTTTCTTT. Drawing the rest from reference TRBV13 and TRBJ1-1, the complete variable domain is AAGVIQSPRHLIKEKRETATLKCYPIPRHDTVYWYQQGPGQDPQFLISFYEKMQSDKGSIPDRFSAQQFSDYHSELNMSSLELGDSALYFCASRPTGGSTEAFFGQGTRLTVV.

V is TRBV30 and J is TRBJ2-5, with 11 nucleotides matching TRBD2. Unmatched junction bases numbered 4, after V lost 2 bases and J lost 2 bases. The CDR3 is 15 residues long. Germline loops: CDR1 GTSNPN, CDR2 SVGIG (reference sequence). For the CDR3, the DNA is TGTGCCTGGAGTCGACTAGCGGGGTCTCAAGAGACCCAGTACTTC. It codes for CAWSRLAGSQETQYF.

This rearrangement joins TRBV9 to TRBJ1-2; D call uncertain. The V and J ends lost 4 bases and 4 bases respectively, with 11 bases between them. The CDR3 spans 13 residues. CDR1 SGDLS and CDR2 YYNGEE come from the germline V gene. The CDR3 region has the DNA TGTGCCAGCAGCCCGGACCGATTCTATGGCTACACCTTC. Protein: CASSPDRFYGYTF.

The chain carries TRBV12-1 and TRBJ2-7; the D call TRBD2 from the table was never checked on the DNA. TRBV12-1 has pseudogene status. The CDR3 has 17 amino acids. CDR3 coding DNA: TGTGCCAGCAGACTTCGCTCGGATGGAGGACTCTCCTACGAGCAGTACTTC. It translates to CASRLRSDGGLSYEQYF.

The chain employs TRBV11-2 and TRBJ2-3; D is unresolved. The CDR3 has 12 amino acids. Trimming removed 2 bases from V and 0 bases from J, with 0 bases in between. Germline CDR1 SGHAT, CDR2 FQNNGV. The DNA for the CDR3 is TGTGCCAGCAGCTTAAGCACAGATACGCAGTATTTT. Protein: CASSLSTDTQYF.

The CDR3 region has the DNA TGTGCCAGCAGCAGCGAGCCCACAGATACGCAGTATTTT. It codes for CASSSEPTDTQYF. The chain couples TRBV4-2 to TRBJ2-3; D remains ambiguous. Germline values: CDR1 LGHNA, CDR2 YNFKEQ. Trimming shortened V by 5 bases and J by 2 bases, and 8 bases separated the two germline ends. The CDR3 extends over 13 amino acids.

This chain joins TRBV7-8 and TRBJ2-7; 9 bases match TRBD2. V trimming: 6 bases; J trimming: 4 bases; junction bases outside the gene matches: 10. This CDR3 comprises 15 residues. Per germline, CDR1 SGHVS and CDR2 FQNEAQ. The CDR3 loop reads CASSYSGSAVYEQYF. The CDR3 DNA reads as TGTGCCAGCAGTTATAGCGGGAGTGCGGTGTACGAGCAGTACTTC. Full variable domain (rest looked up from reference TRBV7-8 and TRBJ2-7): GAGVSQSPRYKVAKRGQDVALRCDPISGHVSLFWYQQALGQGPEFLTYFQNEAQLDKSGLPSDRFFAERPEGSVSTLKIQRTQQEDSAVYLCASSYSGSAVYEQYFGPGTRLTVT.

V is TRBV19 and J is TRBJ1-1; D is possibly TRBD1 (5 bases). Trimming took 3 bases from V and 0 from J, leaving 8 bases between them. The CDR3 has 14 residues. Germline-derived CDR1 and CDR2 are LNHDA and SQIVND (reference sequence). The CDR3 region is CASSMGGMNTEAFF. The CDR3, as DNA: TGTGCCAGTAGTATGGGGGGGATGAACACTGAAGCTTTCTTT.

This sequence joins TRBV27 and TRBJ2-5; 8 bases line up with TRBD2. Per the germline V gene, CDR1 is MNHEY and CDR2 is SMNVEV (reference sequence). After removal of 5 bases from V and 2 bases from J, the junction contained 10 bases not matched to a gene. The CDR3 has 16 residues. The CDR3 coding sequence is TGTGCCAGCAGTCCTCTGAAGCGGGGGTCACAAGAGACCCAGTACTTC. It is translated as CASSPLKRGSQETQYF.